The 20 T cell receptor beta chains below all came from one sample that was sequenced in a study of CXCR3-negative and CXCR3-positive naive CD8 T cells. UMI-tagged TRB cDNA libraries were built via 5' RACE. No DNA is given; TCRdb re-called the 5' RACE reads and lists each CDR3 protein once. Its clone listing holds 45,000 to 65,000 distinct CDR3 sequences. The sequenced sample was naive CXCR3- CD8+ T cells from blood. Regarding subset: CD45RO-CCR7+CD27+CD95- naive CD8+ T cells lacking CXCR3 (TNR3-). The receptors originated from a human donor in good health. Some clones in this sample may be carry-over from other donors' samples.

This chain joins TRBV11-2 and TRBJ1-5; the TRBD1 assignment by TCRdb is unverifiable without DNA. The CDR3 is made up of 17 amino acids. From germline, CDR1 is SGHAT and CDR2 FQNNGV. CDR3 loop: CASSLTVSSGSNQPQHF. Full variable domain (rest looked up from reference TRBV11-2 and TRBJ1-5): EAGVAQSPRYKIIEKRQSVAFWCNPISGHATLYWYQQILGQGPKLLIQFQNNGVVDDSQLPKDRFSAERLKGVDSTLKIQPAKLEDSAVYLCASSLTVSSGSNQPQHFGDGTRLSIL.

This sequence joins TRBV4-1 and TRBJ1-5. The germline V gene encodes CDR1 MGHRA and CDR2 YSYEKL. The CDR3 extends over 14 amino acids. The CDR3: CASSLSEARQPQHF.

V is TRBV29-1 and J is TRBJ2-1; TCRdb returns TRBD1, unconfirmable since there is no DNA. The CDR3 is 15 amino acids. CDR1 is SQVTM and CDR2 is ANQGSEA in the germline V gene. The CDR3 is CSVEDSRGAPSEQFF.

This chain uses TRBV29-1 with TRBJ2-1; there is no DNA to check the TCRdb D call of TRBD1. CDR1 is SQVTM and CDR2 is ANQGSEA in the germline V gene. CDR3 size: 18 residues. CDR3 protein: CSVDGGFEGEANWNEQFF.

This chain uses TRBV4-3 with TRBJ1-1. The CDR3 consists of 14 residues. Germline CDR1 and CDR2: LGHNA and YSLEER. The CDR3 sequence is CASSQDRLNTEAFF.

The chain joins TRBV7-9 to TRBJ2-5; TCRdb reports TRBD2, a call that lacks DNA to check it against. CDR1 is SEHNR, CDR2 FQNEAQ, per germline (reference sequence). The CDR3 is 15 amino acids. The CDR3 sequence: CASSTGTAGTETQYF.

The genes are TRBV6-2 or TRBV6-3 and TRBJ2-2. Per germline, CDR1 MNHEY and CDR2 SVGEGT. The CDR3 covers 13 residues. The CDR3 reads CASSVSLTGELFF.

The chain joins TRBV27 to TRBJ2-1; TCRdb selects TRBD1, and the lack of DNA leaves this call unchecked. CDR3 length: 15 amino acids. Germline V lookup: CDR1 MNHEY, CDR2 SMNVEV (reference sequence). The CDR3: CATNREGNFYNEQFF.

The chain carries TRBV7-2 and TRBJ2-7; TCRdb proposes TRBD1, but this gene call is untestable without DNA. Germline CDR1 is SGHTA and CDR2 is FQGNSA. The CDR3 loop spans 14 amino acids. CDR3 residues: CASSYSGGAGEQYF. The variable domain in full, completed from reference TRBV7-2 and TRBJ2-7, reads GAGVSQSPSNKVTEKGKDVELRCDPISGHTALYWYRQSLGQGLEFLIYFQGNSAPDKSGLPSDRFSAERTGGSVSTLTIQRTQQEDSAVYLCASSYSGGAGEQYFGPGTRLTVT.

The rearrangement joins TRBV12-3 or TRBV12-4 to TRBJ2-7. There are 13 residues in the CDR3. CDR3: CASSPDKVYEQYF.

The J gene is TRBJ2-2, the V gene TRBV7-3; the TRBD1 assignment by TCRdb is unverifiable without DNA. The CDR3 runs to 13 residues. Germline values: CDR1 SGHTA, CDR2 FQGTGA. The CDR3 loop reads CASSPDRAGELFF.

The CDR3: CASSLDPVQADSYEQYF. The chain combines TRBV5-1 with TRBJ2-7; TCRdb reports TRBD1, a call that lacks DNA to check it against. The CDR3 runs to 17 residues. The germline gives CDR1 SGHRS, CDR2 YFSETQ.

CDR3 amino acids: CASSESTGVENYTF. The V gene is TRBV25-1, the J gene TRBJ1-2. This CDR3 comprises 14 residues. The V gene's germline CDR1 is MGHDK and CDR2 SYGVNS.

This chain uses TRBV28 with TRBJ2-3; no DNA is available, so the TRBD1 call from TCRdb remains unchecked. The V gene's germline CDR1 is MDHEN and CDR2 SYDVKM. The CDR3 has 14 amino acids. CDR3 sequence: CASGKDRGPDTQYF.

The genes are TRBV12-3 or TRBV12-4 and TRBJ2-7. CDR3 size: 14 residues. The CDR3 sequence is CASSPTRSTYEQYF.

This chain connects TRBV28 to TRBJ2-7; there is no DNA to check the TCRdb D call of TRBD1. CDR1 MDHEN and CDR2 SYDVKM come from the germline V gene. The CDR3 totals 15 residues. CDR3 protein: CASSPTGGGSYEQYF.

This chain links TRBV7-2 with TRBJ2-7. The germline V gene has CDR1 SGHTA and CDR2 FQGNSA. CDR3 length: 13 amino acids. The CDR3 loop reads CASSLDGPYEQYF. The whole variable domain, filled in from reference TRBV7-2 and TRBJ2-7, reads GAGVSQSPSNKVTEKGKDVELRCDPISGHTALYWYRQSLGQGLEFLIYFQGNSAPDKSGLPSDRFSAERTGGSVSTLTIQRTQQEDSAVYLCASSLDGPYEQYFGPGTRLTVT.

The genes are TRBV7-8 and TRBJ2-3; TCRdb returns TRBD1, unconfirmable since there is no DNA. The CDR3 spans 15 residues. Per germline, CDR1 SGHVS and CDR2 FQNEAQ. The CDR3 sequence is CASSRRQGPTDTQYF.

The chain uses TRBV12-3 or TRBV12-4 and TRBJ2-7. The CDR3 loop spans 14 amino acids. The CDR3: CASSLAGRSYEQYF.

The CDR3 loop is CASTSSGANTEAFF. The chain recombines TRBV12-3 or TRBV12-4 with TRBJ1-1. This CDR3 is 14 amino acids long.